A single T cell receptor (beta chain) is shown here with its context. What it recognizes is unknown. The study ran its PCR with 60 Vbeta and 13 Jbeta primers. How the authors handled the data: As a later analysis found, there were 70 million to 90 million unique TCR beta chains, of which roughly 11 million were shared. Using immunoSEQ multiplex PCR, the repertoire was profiled, and TCRdb retains in-frame clones only, with some absent. That table gives V, J and clone size, and the DNA gave D and trimming. The sample records around 100,000 clones, roughly three quarters being singletons. The data belong to a study of cytomegalovirus exposure and HLA in healthy donors. Findings and limits, study-wide: CMV serostatus was the sole immune exposure data available.

The TCR sequence derives from a female donor in good health and CMV-seropositive. Material for sequencing was PBMCs.

In DNA form, the CDR3 reads TGCGCCAGCAGCTTGACAGGGCATAACCCCATCGAGCAGTACTTC. Translating it yields CASSLTGHNPIEQYF. The chain combines TRBV5-1 with TRBJ2-7, with D maybe TRBD1 (6 bases). The V end lost 1 base, the J end lost 6 bases, and 17 bases lay between the germline ends. The germline V gene has CDR1 SGHRS and CDR2 YFSETQ. The CDR3 is made up of 15 amino acids.